These 9 T cell receptor beta chains share one sample of origin, sequenced in a study of cytomegalovirus exposure and HLA in healthy donors. The PCR made use of 60 Vbeta and 13 Jbeta primers. TCRdb's copy holds only in-frame clones and misses some; the assay was immunoSEQ multiplex PCR. The sample contains 110,000 to 150,000 clones, approximately 82% of which appear only once. Sequencing was carried out using PBMCs. These receptors were collected from a woman aged 55-70 years in good health and CMV-seropositive.

The genes are TRBV11-2 and TRBJ1-1; D is uncertain. The CDR3 runs to 14 residues. Germline lookup yields CDR1 SGHAT and CDR2 FQNNGV. V was trimmed by 4 bases and J by 5 bases, leaving 14 bases between them. CDR3 residues: CASSSRGQATEAFF. The CDR3 bases are TGTGCCAGCAGCTCCCGAGGGCAGGCAACTGAAGCTTTCTTT.

The V gene is TRBV18, the J gene TRBJ1-5; possibly TRBD1 for D (6 bases). CDR3 length: 13 amino acids. The V gene lost 8 bases and the J gene lost 2 bases, with 10 bases spanning the gap. The germline V gene has CDR1 KGHSH and CDR2 LQKENI. The CDR3 is CASQDSRNQPQHF. CDR3 DNA sequence: TGTGCCAGCCAGGACAGCCGCAATCAGCCCCAGCATTTT.

The chain recombines TRBV5-1 with TRBJ1-1, with TRBD1 matching 7 bases. The CDR3 is made up of 15 amino acids. Per germline, CDR1 SGHRS and CDR2 YFSETQ. V trimming: 4 bases; J trimming: 0 bases; junction bases outside the gene matches: 6. The CDR3 sequence: CASSGKGQLNTEAFF. In DNA form, the CDR3 reads TGCGCCAGCAGCGGAAAGGGACAGCTGAACACTGAAGCTTTCTTT.

This chain joins TRBV6-5 and TRBJ2-7; 7 bases line up with TRBD1. CDR1 is MNHEY, CDR2 SVGAGI, per germline. With 7 bases clipped from V and 1 base from J, the junction kept 7 bases outside the gene matches. The CDR3 totals 14 residues. CDR3 residues: CASKATGSSYEQYF. The CDR3 DNA is TGTGCCAGCAAGGCGACAGGGTCATCCTACGAGCAGTACTTC.

The chain recombines TRBV7-2 with TRBJ2-3, with 7 bases that match TRBD1. V shed 1 base, J shed 4 bases, and the junction held 8 bases outside the gene matches. This CDR3 has 16 residues. Germline CDR1 SGHTA, CDR2 FQGNSA. The CDR3 region has the DNA TGTGCCAGCAGCTTAGGGGCCAGGGGGAGTGCAGATACGCAGTATTTT. Translated: CASSLGARGSADTQYF.

The rearrangement uses TRBV6-6 and TRBJ2-1, with 7 bases that match TRBD2. The J segment lost 5 bases and the V segment lost 6 bases, leaving 10 bases of the junction unmatched. Germline V gives CDR1 MNHNY, CDR2 SVGAGI (reference sequence). The CDR3 consists of 15 residues. For the CDR3, the DNA is TGTGCCAGCAGCCCCGGGGCTAGCGGTCACAATGAGCAGTTCTTC. It encodes CASSPGASGHNEQFF.

This chain connects TRBV10-3 to TRBJ2-1; D unclear. Trimming took 0 bases from V and 5 from J, leaving 11 bases between them. Germline V gives CDR1 ENHRY, CDR2 SYGVKD. The CDR3 contains 15 residues. CDR3 in amino acids: CAISESTGFNNEQFF. CDR3 nucleotides: TGTGCCATCAGTGAGTCAACCGGGTTCAACAATGAGCAGTTCTTC.

V gene TRBV4-1 combines with J gene TRBJ2-1, with 13 bases aligning to TRBD2. V shed 1 base, J shed 7 bases, and the junction held 4 bases outside the gene matches. The CDR3 extends over 16 amino acids. Germline CDR1 is MGHRA and CDR2 is YSYEKL. The CDR3 loop is CASSQVPGLAGNEQFF. CDR3 coding DNA: TGCGCCAGCAGCCAAGTCCCGGGACTAGCGGGAAATGAGCAGTTCTTC.

The chain joins TRBV5-6 to TRBJ2-2; a weak D match, TRBD2 (6 bases). CDR3 length: 16 residues. V gave up 0 bases and J gave up 6 bases, with 15 bases separating them. CDR1 and CDR2 from the germline V gene are SGHDT and YYEEEE. CDR3 bases: TGTGCCAGCAGCTTGGTCGCCGGGAGTTTCGCCGGGGAGCTGTTTTTT. Its translation: CASSLVAGSFAGELFF.